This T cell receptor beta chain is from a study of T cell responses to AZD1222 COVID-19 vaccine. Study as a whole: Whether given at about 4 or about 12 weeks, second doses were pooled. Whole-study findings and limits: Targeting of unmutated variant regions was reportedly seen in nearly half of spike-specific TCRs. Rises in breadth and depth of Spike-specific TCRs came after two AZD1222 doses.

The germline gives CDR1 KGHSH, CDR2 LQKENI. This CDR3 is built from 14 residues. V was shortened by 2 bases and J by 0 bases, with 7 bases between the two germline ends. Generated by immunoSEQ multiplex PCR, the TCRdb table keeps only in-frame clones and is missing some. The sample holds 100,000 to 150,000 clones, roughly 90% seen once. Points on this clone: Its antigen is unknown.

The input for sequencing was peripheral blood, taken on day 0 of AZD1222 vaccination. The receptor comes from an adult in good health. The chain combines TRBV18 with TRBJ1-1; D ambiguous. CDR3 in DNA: TGTGCCAGCTCACCAATAGGTCTGAACACTGAAGCTTTCTTT. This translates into CASSPIGLNTEAFF.